This TCR beta chain was identified in a study of PD-1 blockade in mismatch repair-deficient tumors. Looking at the study overall: Enrolled about 2012-2017, patients had progressing, pretreated mismatch repair-deficient cancers of 12 types.

PCR or immunohistochemistry showed mismatch repair deficiency in every enrolled patient. CDR3 length: 12 residues. Looked up from germline, CDR1 is SQVTM and CDR2 is ANQGSEA. V was trimmed by 7 bases and J by 4 bases, leaving 13 bases between them. This clone appeared once. Its specificity is unknown. TCRdb's table, derived via immunoSEQ multiplex PCR, lists solely in-frame clones and lacks some. The top ten clones hold 12% of a sample with around 130,000 clones, about nine tenths of them seen once. Whole-study results and caveats: Tumor-resident clones, often undetectable pretreatment in blood, expanded then contracted after pembrolizumab.

The origin of this receptor is an adult with mismatch repair-deficient cancer. The chain joins TRBV29-1 to TRBJ2-5, with D perhaps matching TRBD1 or TRBD2 (7 bases each). Sequenced material: peripheral blood, taken approximately 72 weeks after starting pembrolizumab. CDR3 region: CSARGGGETQYF. In DNA, the CDR3 is TGCAGCGCCAGGGGGGGCGGAGAGACCCAGTACTTC.